One and the same sample provided the 30 T cell receptor beta chains below, sequenced in a study of cytomegalovirus exposure and HLA in healthy donors. PCR amplification relied on 60 Vbeta primers (plus 13 Jbeta primers). Assay: immunoSEQ multiplex PCR; the TCRdb copy retains only in-frame clones and omits some. The top ten clones hold approximately 11% of a sample with about 120,000 clones, around 77% of them seen once. The sample comprised PBMCs. All receptors derive from a man aged 35-49 years in good health and CMV-seropositive.

The CDR3 DNA sequence: TGCAGCGTTGTCCCTGACGAGGGTGGGCAGTACTTC. It specifies CSVVPDEGGQYF. The chain employs TRBV29-1 and TRBJ2-7, with a tentative D call TRBD2 (5 bases). The V gene lost 4 bases and the J gene lost 9 bases, with 16 bases spanning the gap. This CDR3 comprises 12 residues. Germline CDR1 reads SQVTM; CDR2 reads ANQGSEA.

This rearrangement joins TRBV6-5 to TRBJ1-6, with D unclear. This CDR3 region has 12 residues. The V end was cut by 6 bases, the J end by 7 bases, with 7 bases between. Germline V gene sequence: CDR1 MNHEY, CDR2 SVGAGI. Here the CDR3 DNA reads TGTGCCAGCAGCCGGGGAAATTCACCCCTCCACTTT. Amino acid sequence: CASSRGNSPLHF.

The chain recombines TRBV18 with TRBJ1-1, with a weak D call TRBD1 (6 bases). Germline values: CDR1 KGHSH, CDR2 LQKENI. The CDR3 totals 15 residues. Trimming took off 3 bases at V and 1 base at J, with 12 bases between the two ends. The CDR3 coding sequence is TGTGCCAGCTCACCGAAACAGGGAAGGAACACTGAAGCTTTCTTT. Protein sequence: CASSPKQGRNTEAFF.

This chain uses TRBV11-2 with TRBJ2-1; 7 bases are shared with TRBD1. The CDR3 is 16 residues long. Germline V gives CDR1 SGHAT, CDR2 FQNNGV. The V segment lost 5 bases and the J segment 3 bases; nucleotides outside the gene matches: 10. DNA for the CDR3: TGTGCCAGCAGCAGCCGAGGGGGCGCGTTCTACAATGAGCAGTTCTTC. Translated: CASSSRGGAFYNEQFF.

The V and J genes are TRBV18 and TRBJ1-2, with TRBD1 matching 10 bases. CDR3 length: 16 residues. The germline V gene encodes CDR1 KGHSH and CDR2 LQKENI. Germline trimming cut 0 bases from V and 3 bases from J; bases unmatched to any gene: 4. In DNA, the CDR3 is TGTGCCAGCTCACCACCCCGGACAGGGGGAGACTATGGCTACACCTTC. Protein: CASSPPRTGGDYGYTF.

V and J are TRBV30 and TRBJ2-3; perhaps TRBD1 as D (8 bases). The V gene's germline CDR1 is GTSNPN and CDR2 SVGIG (reference sequence). The CDR3 loop spans 13 amino acids. V lost 5 bases and J lost 5, with 14 bases in between. Here the CDR3 reads CAWDRGGRDTQYF. The CDR3 nucleotides read TGTGCCTGGGACAGGGGCGGGAGAGATACGCAGTATTTT.

This clone was recorded once. For the CDR3, the DNA is TGTGCCTGGAGTGTAGGGACAGGGTTTGGCTACACCTTC. Translating gives CAWSVGTGFGYTF. The chain is built from TRBV30 and TRBJ1-2; 9 bases agree with TRBD1. Germline V gene sequence: CDR1 GTSNPN, CDR2 SVGIG (reference sequence). The CDR3 totals 13 residues. Trimming cost V 0 bases and J 7 bases; bases outside gene matches: 3.

Points on this clone: The junction departs from germline at one end; a sequencing error may be responsible. The gene calls are TRBV18 and TRBJ2-3; D call uncertain. The germline gives CDR1 KGHSH, CDR2 LQKENI. The CDR3 consists of 14 residues. CDR3 nucleotides: TGTGCCAGCTTACCAGGCCGTAGCACAGATACGCAGTATTTT. It specifies CASLPGRSTDTQYF.

The chain joins TRBV7-6 to TRBJ2-7; the D gene is possibly TRBD1 (6 bases). The CDR3 extends over 14 amino acids. Germline values: CDR1 SGHVS, CDR2 FNYEAQ. Between the trimmed V and J ends, which lost 0 bases and 3 bases, there was a span of 9 bases. The CDR3 protein is CASSLAGAGYEQYF. The CDR3 DNA sequence: TGTGCCAGCAGCTTAGCGGGGGCGGGCTACGAGCAGTACTTC. Combining the CDR3 with reference TRBV7-6 and TRBJ2-7 gives the whole variable domain GAGVSQSPRYKVTKRGQDVALRCDPISGHVSLYWYRQALGQGPEFLTYFNYEAQQDKSGLPNDRFSAERPEGSISTLTIQRTEQRDSAMYRCASSLAGAGYEQYFGPGTRLTVT.

CDR3 in amino acids: CSERVGETQYF. The DNA of the CDR3 is TGCAGTGAGAGGGTAGGGGAGACCCAGTACTTC. The V call is TRBV20-1, the J call TRBJ2-5; D possibly corresponds to TRBD2 (5 bases). Germline V gene data show CDR1 as DFQATT and CDR2 as SNEGSKA (reference sequence). The V end was cut by 7 bases, the J end by 5 bases, with 11 bases between. The CDR3 has 11 amino acids.

The chain employs TRBV5-8 and TRBJ2-7; possible D gene TRBD2, 6 bases. CDR1 SGHTS and CDR2 YDEGEE come from the germline V gene. CDR3 length equals 15 residues. V lost 4 bases to trimming and J lost 13 bases, with 27 bases between them. CDR3 protein: CASSPGVGAGRARYF. CDR3 DNA: TGTGCCAGCAGCCCGGGGGTCGGGGCGGGACGAGCTCGATACTTC.

This chain joins TRBV7-6 and TRBJ2-1; 11 bases agree with TRBD2. The CDR3 covers 17 residues. Losses at the gene ends were 5 bases for V and 5 bases for J; bases not matched to a gene: 11. Germline-derived CDR1 and CDR2 are SGHVS and FNYEAQ. The CDR3 here is CASSARHSGGAHNEQFF. The DNA of the CDR3 is TGTGCCAGCAGCGCCCGGCATAGCGGGGGGGCCCACAATGAGCAGTTCTTC.

This clone turned up a few times. The rearrangement joins TRBV7-7 to TRBJ1-1; D gene ambiguous. The germline V gene has CDR1 SSHAT and CDR2 FNYEAQ (reference sequence). The CDR3 totals 14 residues. This CDR3 reads CASSPDRLNTEAFF. The CDR3 nucleotides read TGTGCTAGCTCCCCCGATAGATTGAACACTGAAGCTTTCTTT.

The chain links TRBV6-6 to TRBJ2-7; TRBD1 might be the D (6 bases). With 2 bases removed from V and 2 bases from J, the gap between germline ends came to 16 bases. Germline loops: CDR1 MNHNY, CDR2 SVGAGI (reference sequence). The CDR3 is 16 amino acids. The CDR3 here is CASSYGDRTATYEQYF. The CDR3 bases are TGTGCCAGCAGTTACGGGGACCGGACAGCGACCTACGAGCAGTACTTC.

The genes are TRBV7-9 and TRBJ1-2; 7 nucleotides match TRBD1. This CDR3 has 13 residues. Germline V gives CDR1 SEHNR, CDR2 FQNEAQ (reference sequence). With 3 bases clipped from V and 7 bases from J, the junction kept 5 bases outside the gene matches. The CDR3 loop is CASSFDRVGGYTF. The CDR3 DNA reads as TGTGCCAGCAGCTTCGACAGGGTGGGTGGCTACACCTTC.

This clone was observed a handful of times. This sample also contains other DNA sequences that code for the same CDR3. The V and J genes are TRBV7-9 and TRBJ2-5; TRBD1 agrees at 12 bases. The trim removed 0 bases at V and 5 bases at J, leaving 4 bases unmatched. Germline loops: CDR1 SEHNR, CDR2 FQNEAQ (reference sequence). CDR3 size: 16 residues. The CDR3 DNA sequence: TGTGCCAGCAGCTTAGCCCCGGGACAGGGGGCCGAGACCCAGTACTTC. Residues: CASSLAPGQGAETQYF.

The chain combines TRBV2 with TRBJ2-5, with D maybe TRBD1 (5 bases). V was shortened by 10 bases and J by 1 base, with 25 bases between the two germline ends. Germline V gives CDR1 SNHLY, CDR2 FYNNEI. This CDR3 is built from 17 residues. This chain's CDR3 is CAIQPNFHRQIQETQYF. For the CDR3, the DNA is TGTGCCATCCAACCGAACTTCCACAGACAGATCCAAGAGACCCAGTACTTC.

This clone was seen only a few times. The chain combines TRBV25-1 with TRBJ2-1; 9 bases map to TRBD2. V lost 2 bases to trimming and J lost 1 base; unmatched junction nucleotides: 3. Per germline, CDR1 MGHDK and CDR2 SYGVNS. CDR3 size: 16 residues. Here the CDR3 reads CASSEGGGASYNEQFF. The CDR3 DNA is TGTGCCAGCAGTGAAGGCGGGGGGGCGTCCTACAATGAGCAGTTCTTC. The variable domain in full, with the rest retrieved from reference TRBV25-1 and TRBJ2-1, is EADIYQTPRYLVIGTGKKITLECSQTMGHDKMYWYQQDPGMELHLIHYSYGVNSTEKGDLSSESTVSRIRTEHFPLTLESARPSHTSQYLCASSEGGGASYNEQFFGPGTRLTVL.

The chain employs TRBV14 and TRBJ2-5, with TRBD1 identical over 7 bases. V dropped 1 base and J dropped 1; count of bases not matched to a gene: 9. Germline V CDR1 and CDR2: SGHDN, FVKESK. The CDR3 covers 17 residues. Here the CDR3 DNA reads TGTGCCAGCAGCCAAGGACGTCGTTGGACAGGCCAAGAGACCCAGTACTTC. Translating gives CASSQGRRWTGQETQYF. Full variable domain (outside the CDR3, taken from reference TRBV14 and TRBJ2-5): EAGVTQFPSHSVIEKGQTVTLRCDPISGHDNLYWYRRVMGKEIKFLLHFVKESKQDESGMPNNRFLAERTGGTYSTLKVQPAELEDSGVYFCASSQGRRWTGQETQYFGPGTRLLVL.

The rearrangement joins TRBV28 to TRBJ2-1; D possibly corresponds to TRBD2 (5 bases). Per the germline V gene, CDR1 is MDHEN and CDR2 is SYDVKM. The CDR3 runs 18 residues. The V end lost 5 bases, the J end lost 0 bases, and 20 bases lay between the germline ends. The CDR3 sequence is CASSPSPGLGSSYNEQFF. The CDR3 DNA is TGTGCCAGCAGTCCCTCCCCTGGGCTAGGGAGCTCCTACAATGAGCAGTTCTTC.

The V call is TRBV9, the J call TRBJ2-3, with D tentatively TRBD2 (6 bases). Germline V lookup: CDR1 SGDLS, CDR2 YYNGEE. This CDR3 has 15 residues. Trimming removed 1 base at V and 2 bases at J, with 11 bases between. DNA for the CDR3: TGTGCCAGCAGCGTATCGGCGGGGTCCACAGATACGCAGTATTTT. This translates into CASSVSAGSTDTQYF.

The chain uses TRBV6-4 and TRBJ2-2; D unclear. From germline, CDR1 is MRHNA and CDR2 SNTAGT. This CDR3 spans 13 amino acids. With 0 bases removed from V and 5 bases from J, the gap between germline ends came to 4 bases. CDR3 coding DNA: TGTGCCAGCAGTGACTCCCAAACCGGGGAGCTGTTTTTT. As protein: CASSDSQTGELFF.

The rearrangement joins TRBV6-4 to TRBJ1-5, with a possible D match to TRBD1 (5 bases). The V gene's germline CDR1 is MRHNA and CDR2 SNTAGT. The ends were cut back, 3 bases at V and 2 bases at J, with 5 bases in the middle. The CDR3 is 13 amino acids. CDR3 residues: CASSEQGNQPQHF. DNA for the CDR3: TGTGCCAGCAGTGAACAGGGCAATCAGCCCCAGCATTTT.

In this sample, this clone turned up once. The rearrangement joins TRBV5-7 to TRBJ2-5, with D perhaps TRBD2 (5 bases). TRBV5-7 counts as an open reading frame of uncertain function. Trimming removed 7 bases from V and 4 bases from J, with 20 bases in between. CDR3 length equals 15 residues. The CDR3 DNA is TGTGCCAGCGGAGCCTTTACAGTCGAGGGAGAGACCCAGTACTTC. It translates to CASGAFTVEGETQYF.

The chain combines TRBV11-3 with TRBJ2-3; tentative D call: TRBD1 (5 bases). The germline V gene has CDR1 SGHNT and CDR2 YENEEA. V lost 5 bases and J 1 base, leaving 13 bases between the germline ends. The CDR3 totals 15 residues. The CDR3 sequence: CASSPSGYRTDTQYF. In DNA form, the CDR3 reads TGTGCCAGCAGCCCTTCAGGGTATCGCACAGATACGCAGTATTTT.

By sample fraction, this clone is large (0.1 to 1%). Other DNA sequences in the same sample also yield this CDR3. The chain recombines TRBV5-1 with TRBJ2-1; 10 bases are shared with TRBD2. Germline V gene data show CDR1 as SGHRS and CDR2 as YFSETQ. The CDR3 covers 14 residues. Losses at the gene ends were 4 bases for V and 4 bases for J; bases not matched to a gene: 2. The chain's CDR3 is CASSPSGGYNEQFF. CDR3 sequence (DNA): TGCGCCAGCAGCCCTAGCGGGGGTTACAATGAGCAGTTCTTC.

The chain recombines TRBV4-1 with TRBJ1-2; D remains ambiguous. CDR1 is MGHRA and CDR2 is YSYEKL in the germline V gene. With 6 bases removed from V and 0 bases from J, the gap between germline ends came to 11 bases. This CDR3 contains 14 residues. The CDR3 DNA follows: TGCGCCAGCAGTCCGCAGGTAGCTAACTATGGCTACACCTTC. Its protein product is CASSPQVANYGYTF.

V is TRBV6-5 and J is TRBJ2-1, with a weak D call TRBD2 (5 bases). CDR3 length equals 16 residues. The germline V gene encodes CDR1 MNHEY and CDR2 SVGAGI. The V gene lost 0 bases and the J gene lost 0 bases, with 9 bases spanning the gap. The DNA of the CDR3 is TGTGCCAGCAGTTACTCGCCAGGACTCTCCTACAATGAGCAGTTCTTC. Translated, it gives CASSYSPGLSYNEQFF.

The chain recombines TRBV11-2 with TRBJ2-7; 10 positions agree with TRBD1. The germline CDR1 and CDR2 sequences are SGHAT and FQNNGV. With 3 bases clipped from V and 3 bases from J, the junction kept 2 bases outside the gene matches. CDR3 size: 14 residues. CDR3 sequence reads: CASSLGQGFYEQYF. As DNA, the CDR3 is TGTGCCAGCAGCTTGGGACAGGGGTTCTACGAGCAGTACTTC.

In its sample, this clone was seen a few times. The chain links TRBV27 to TRBJ2-1; no definite D call. Trimming removed 6 bases from V and 4 bases from J, with 16 bases in between. CDR1 and CDR2 (germline): MNHEY, SMNVEV (reference sequence). This CDR3 has 15 amino acids. The CDR3 sequence is CASSGSRSGYNEQFF. CDR3 in DNA: TGTGCCAGCAGCGGTAGTAGATCCGGGTACAATGAGCAGTTCTTC.